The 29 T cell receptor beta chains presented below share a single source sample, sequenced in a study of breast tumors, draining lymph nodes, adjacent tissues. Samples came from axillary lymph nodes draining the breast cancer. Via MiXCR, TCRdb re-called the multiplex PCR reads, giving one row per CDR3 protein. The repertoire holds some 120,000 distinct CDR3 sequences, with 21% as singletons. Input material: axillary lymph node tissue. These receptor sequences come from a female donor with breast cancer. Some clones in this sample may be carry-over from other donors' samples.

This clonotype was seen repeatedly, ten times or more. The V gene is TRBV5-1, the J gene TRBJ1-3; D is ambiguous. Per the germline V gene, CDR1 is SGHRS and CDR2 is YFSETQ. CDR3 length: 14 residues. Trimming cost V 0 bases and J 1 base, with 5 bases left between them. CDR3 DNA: TGCGCCAGCAGCTTGGGAGGTTCTGGAAACACCATATATTTT. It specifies CASSLGGSGNTIYF.

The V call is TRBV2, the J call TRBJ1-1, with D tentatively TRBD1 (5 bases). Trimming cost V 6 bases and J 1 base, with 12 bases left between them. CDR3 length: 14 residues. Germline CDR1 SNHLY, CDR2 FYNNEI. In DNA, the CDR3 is TGTGCCAGCAGGGCGGGACGGACGAACACTGAAGCTTTCTTT. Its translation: CASRAGRTNTEAFF.

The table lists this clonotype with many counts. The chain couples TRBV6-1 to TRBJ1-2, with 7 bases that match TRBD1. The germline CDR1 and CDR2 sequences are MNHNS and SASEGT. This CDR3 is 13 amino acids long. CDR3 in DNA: TGTGCGTCGGGGACAGCTTTTAACTATGGCTACACCTTC. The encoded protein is CASGTAFNYGYTF.

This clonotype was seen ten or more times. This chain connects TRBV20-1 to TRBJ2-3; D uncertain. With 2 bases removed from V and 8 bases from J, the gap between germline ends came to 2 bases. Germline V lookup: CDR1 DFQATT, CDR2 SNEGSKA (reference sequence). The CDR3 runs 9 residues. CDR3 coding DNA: TGCAGTGCTAGACTTACGCAGTATTTT. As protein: CSARLTQYF.

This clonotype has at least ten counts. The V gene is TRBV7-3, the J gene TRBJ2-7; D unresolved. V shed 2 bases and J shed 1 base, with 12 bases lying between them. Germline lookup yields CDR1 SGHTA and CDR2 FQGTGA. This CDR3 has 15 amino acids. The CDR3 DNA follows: TGTGCCAGCAGCTTAGGGCCCGGCCTTTCCTACGAGCAGTACTTC. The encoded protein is CASSLGPGLSYEQYF.

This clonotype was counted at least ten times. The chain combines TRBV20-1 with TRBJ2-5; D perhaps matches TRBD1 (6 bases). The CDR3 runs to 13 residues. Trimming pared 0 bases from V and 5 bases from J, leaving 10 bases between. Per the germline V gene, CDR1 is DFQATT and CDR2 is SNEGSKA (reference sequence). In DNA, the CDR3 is TGCAGTGCTAGAGACAGTAGGGGGGAGACCCAGTACTTC. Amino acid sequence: CSARDSRGETQYF.

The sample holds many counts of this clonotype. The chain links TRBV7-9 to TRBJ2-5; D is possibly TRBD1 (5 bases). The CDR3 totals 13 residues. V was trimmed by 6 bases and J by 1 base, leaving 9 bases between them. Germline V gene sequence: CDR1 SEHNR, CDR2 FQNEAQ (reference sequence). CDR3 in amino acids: CASRPGFQETQYF. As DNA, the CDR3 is TGTGCCAGCAGACCAGGGTTCCAAGAGACCCAGTACTTC.

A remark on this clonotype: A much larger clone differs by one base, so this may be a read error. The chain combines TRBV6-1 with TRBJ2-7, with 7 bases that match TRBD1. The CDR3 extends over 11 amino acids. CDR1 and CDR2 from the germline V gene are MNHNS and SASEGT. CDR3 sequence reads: CAGRQGGEQYF. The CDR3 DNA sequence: TGTGCCGGCAGACAGGGTGGGGAGCAGTACTTC.

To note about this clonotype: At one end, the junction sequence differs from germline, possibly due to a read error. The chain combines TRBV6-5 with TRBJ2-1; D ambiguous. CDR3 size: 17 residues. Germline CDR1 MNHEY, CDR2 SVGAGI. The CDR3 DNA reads TGTGCCGGCAGTCACTCGATTGTCCGTGGCCCCTACAATGAGCAGTTCTTC. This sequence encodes CAGSHSIVRGPYNEQFF.

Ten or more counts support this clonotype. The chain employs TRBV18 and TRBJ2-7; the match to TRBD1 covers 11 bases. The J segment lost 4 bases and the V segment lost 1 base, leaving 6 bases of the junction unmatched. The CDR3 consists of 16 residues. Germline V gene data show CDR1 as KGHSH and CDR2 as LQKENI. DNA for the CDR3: TGTGCCAGCTCACCACGGACAGGGGGCTTTATTTACGAGCAGTACTTC. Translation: CASSPRTGGFIYEQYF.

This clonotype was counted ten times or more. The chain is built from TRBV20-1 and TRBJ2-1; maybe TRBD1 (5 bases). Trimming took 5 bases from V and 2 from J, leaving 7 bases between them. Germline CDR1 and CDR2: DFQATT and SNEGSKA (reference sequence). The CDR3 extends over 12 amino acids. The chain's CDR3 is CSAEDTYNEQFF. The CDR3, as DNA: TGCAGTGCTGAGGACACCTACAATGAGCAGTTCTTC.

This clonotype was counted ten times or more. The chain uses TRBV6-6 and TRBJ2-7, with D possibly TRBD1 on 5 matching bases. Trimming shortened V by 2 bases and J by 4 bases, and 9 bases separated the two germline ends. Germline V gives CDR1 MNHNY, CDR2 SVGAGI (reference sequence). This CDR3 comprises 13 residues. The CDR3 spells CASSYGAYYEQYF. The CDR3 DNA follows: TGTGCCAGCAGTTACGGGGCTTATTACGAGCAGTACTTC.

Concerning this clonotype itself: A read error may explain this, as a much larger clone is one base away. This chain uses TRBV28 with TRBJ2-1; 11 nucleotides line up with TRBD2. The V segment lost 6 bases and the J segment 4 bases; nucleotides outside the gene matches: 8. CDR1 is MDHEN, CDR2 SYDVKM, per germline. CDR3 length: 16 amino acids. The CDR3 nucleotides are TGTGCCAGCAGCCACATAGCGGGAGGGGGTTACAATGAGCAGTTCTTC. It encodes CASSHIAGGGYNEQFF.

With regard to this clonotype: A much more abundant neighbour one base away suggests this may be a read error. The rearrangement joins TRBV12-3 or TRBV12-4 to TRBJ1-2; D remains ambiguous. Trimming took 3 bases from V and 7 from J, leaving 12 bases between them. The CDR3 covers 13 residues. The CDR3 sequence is CASSFGLHGGYTF. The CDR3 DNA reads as TGTGCCAGCAGTTTTGGGCTCCATGGTGGCTACACCTTC.

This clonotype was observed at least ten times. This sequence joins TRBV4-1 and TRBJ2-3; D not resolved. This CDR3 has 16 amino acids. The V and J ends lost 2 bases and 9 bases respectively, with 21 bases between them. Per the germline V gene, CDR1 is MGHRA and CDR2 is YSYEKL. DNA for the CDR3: TGCGCCAGCAGCCAATTCGGTAGAGGAGAAGTAGGGACGCAGTATTTT. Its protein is CASSQFGRGEVGTQYF.

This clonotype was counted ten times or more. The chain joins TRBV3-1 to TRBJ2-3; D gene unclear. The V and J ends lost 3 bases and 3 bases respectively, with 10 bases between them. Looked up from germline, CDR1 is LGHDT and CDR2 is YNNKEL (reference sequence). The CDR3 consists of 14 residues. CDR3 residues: CASSHGSMTDTQYF. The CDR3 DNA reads TGTGCCAGCAGCCACGGCAGTATGACAGATACGCAGTATTTT.

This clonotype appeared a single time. CDR3 protein: CASSGPGRLYEQYF. The CDR3 DNA reads TGTGCCAGCAGTGGGCCCGGGAGGCTCTACGAGCAGTACTTC. The V call is TRBV2, the J call TRBJ2-7, with TRBD2 matching over 7 bases. CDR3 length equals 14 residues. Trimming removed 4 bases from V and 3 bases from J; junction bases left unmatched: 6. Germline loops: CDR1 SNHLY, CDR2 FYNNEI.

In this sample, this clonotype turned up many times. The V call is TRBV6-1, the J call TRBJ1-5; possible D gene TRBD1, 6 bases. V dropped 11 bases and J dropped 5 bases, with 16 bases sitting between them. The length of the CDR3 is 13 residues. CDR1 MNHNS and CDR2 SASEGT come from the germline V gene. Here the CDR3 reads CAGGGRRDQPQHF. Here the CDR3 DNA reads TGTGCCGGGGGGGGCAGACGAGATCAGCCCCAGCATTTT.

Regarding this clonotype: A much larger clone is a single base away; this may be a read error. As DNA, the CDR3 is TGTGCCAGCAGTCACTCGATCCGGGGAGTGTACGAGCAGTACTTC. It is translated as CASSHSIRGVYEQYF. This chain joins TRBV6-5 and TRBJ2-7, with D possibly TRBD2 on 5 matching bases. Germline assignment: CDR1 MNHEY and CDR2 SVGAGI. The length of the CDR3 is 15 residues.

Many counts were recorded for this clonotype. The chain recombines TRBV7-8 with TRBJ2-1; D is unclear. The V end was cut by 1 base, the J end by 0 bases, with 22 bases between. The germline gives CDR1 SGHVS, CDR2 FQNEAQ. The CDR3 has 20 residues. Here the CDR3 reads CASSLGPHFRRPSSYNEQFF. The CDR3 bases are TGTGCCAGCAGCTTAGGACCGCACTTCCGACGACCAAGCTCCTACAATGAGCAGTTCTTC. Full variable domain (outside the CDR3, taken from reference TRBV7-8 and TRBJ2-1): GAGVSQSPRYKVAKRGQDVALRCDPISGHVSLFWYQQALGQGPEFLTYFQNEAQLDKSGLPSDRFFAERPEGSVSTLKIQRTQQEDSAVYLCASSLGPHFRRPSSYNEQFFGPGTRLTVL.

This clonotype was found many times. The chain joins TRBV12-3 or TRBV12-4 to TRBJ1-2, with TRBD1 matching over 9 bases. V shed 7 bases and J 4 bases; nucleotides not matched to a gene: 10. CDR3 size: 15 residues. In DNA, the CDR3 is TGTGCCAGCACCACCCAGGGACAGGGAATCTATGGCTACACCTTC. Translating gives CASTTQGQGIYGYTF.

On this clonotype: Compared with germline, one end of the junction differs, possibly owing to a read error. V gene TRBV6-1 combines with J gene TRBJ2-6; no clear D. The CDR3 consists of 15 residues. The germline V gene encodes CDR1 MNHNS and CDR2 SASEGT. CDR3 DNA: TGTGCCGGCAGTGTAGTGGACTCTGGGGCCAACGTCCTGACTTTC. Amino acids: CAGSVVDSGANVLTF.

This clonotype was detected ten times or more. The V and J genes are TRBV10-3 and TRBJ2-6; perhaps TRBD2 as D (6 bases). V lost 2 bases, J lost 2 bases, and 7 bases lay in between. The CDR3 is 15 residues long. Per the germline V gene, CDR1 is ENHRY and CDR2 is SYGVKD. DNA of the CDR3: TGTGCCATCAGTGAGCGGGGGACTGGGGCCAACGTCCTGACTTTC. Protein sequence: CAISERGTGANVLTF.

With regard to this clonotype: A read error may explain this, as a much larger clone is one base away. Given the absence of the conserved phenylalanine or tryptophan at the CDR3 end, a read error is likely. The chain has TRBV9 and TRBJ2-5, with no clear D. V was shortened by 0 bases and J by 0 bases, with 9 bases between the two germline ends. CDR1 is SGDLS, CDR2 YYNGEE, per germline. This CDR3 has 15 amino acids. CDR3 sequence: CASSVDYQYQETQYL. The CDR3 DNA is TGTGCCAGCAGCGTAGATTACCAGTACCAAGAGACCCAGTACCTC.

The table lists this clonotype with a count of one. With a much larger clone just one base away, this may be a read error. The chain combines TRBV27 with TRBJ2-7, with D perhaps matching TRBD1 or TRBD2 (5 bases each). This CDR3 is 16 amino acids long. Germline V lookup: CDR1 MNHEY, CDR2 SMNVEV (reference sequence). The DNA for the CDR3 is TGTGCCAACAGTTCGACGCCGGGGCGCACGGCCTACGAGCAGTACTTC. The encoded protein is CANSSTPGRTAYEQYF.

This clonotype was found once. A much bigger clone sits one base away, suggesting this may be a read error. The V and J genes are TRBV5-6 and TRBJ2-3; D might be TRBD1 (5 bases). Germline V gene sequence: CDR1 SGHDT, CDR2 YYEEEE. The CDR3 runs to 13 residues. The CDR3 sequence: CASSTRSTGTQYF. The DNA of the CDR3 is TGTGCCAGCTCTACCAGGAGCACAGGTACGCAGTATTTT.

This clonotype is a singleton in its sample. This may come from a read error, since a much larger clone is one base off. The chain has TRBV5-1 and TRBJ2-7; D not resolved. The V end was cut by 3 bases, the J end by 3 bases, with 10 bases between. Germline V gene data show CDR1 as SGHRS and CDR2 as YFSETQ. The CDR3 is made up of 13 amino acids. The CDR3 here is CASSSDIGYEQYF. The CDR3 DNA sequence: TGCGCCAGCAGCTCGGATATAGGCTACGAGCAGTACTTC.

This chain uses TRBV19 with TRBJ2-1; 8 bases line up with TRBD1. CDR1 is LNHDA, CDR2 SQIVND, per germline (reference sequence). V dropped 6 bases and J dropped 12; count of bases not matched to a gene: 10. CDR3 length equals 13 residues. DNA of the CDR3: TGTGCCAGTAGCGACAGGGGTGGGACTGGGCAGTTCTTC. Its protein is CASSDRGGTGQFF.

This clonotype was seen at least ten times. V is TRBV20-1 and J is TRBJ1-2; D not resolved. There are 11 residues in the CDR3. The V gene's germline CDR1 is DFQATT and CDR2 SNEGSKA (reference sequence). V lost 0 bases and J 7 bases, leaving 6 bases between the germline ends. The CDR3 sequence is CSARDKGGYTF. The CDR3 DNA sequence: TGCAGTGCTAGAGATAAGGGTGGCTACACCTTC.